Listed below are T cell receptor beta chains from one sample, sequenced in a study of blood T cell repertoires in COVID-19. The protocol was immunoSEQ multiplex PCR, while the TCRdb copy is restricted to in-frame clones and leaves out a portion. The data show fewer than 400,000 clones, roughly 85% seen once. Input material: peripheral blood. The receptor set was obtained from a woman aged 18-35 years with acute or convalescent COVID-19. Both conserved end residues are part of each CDR3. D genes are given only for firm matches. Expanded clones get a size class; other rows say once, few or many, or leave the size out.

>.|.|TRBJ1-2|TRBV6-5
CASSLQGFGGYTF
TGTGCCAGCAGTTTACAGGGATTTGGTGGCTACACCTTC
>.|TRBD1|TRBJ2-1|TRBV9
CASRTGTGGEQFF
TGTGCCAGCAGGACCGGGACAGGGGGTGAGCAGTTCTTC
>.|TRBD1|TRBJ1-1|TRBV2
CASRAPRTGWIEAFF
TGTGCCAGCAGGGCGCCGAGGACAGGGTGGATTGAAGCTTTCTTT
>.|.|TRBJ1-4|TRBV2
CASSEAPWLSSTNEKLFF
TGTGCCAGCAGTGAAGCGCCGTGGCTGTCTTCAACTAATGAAAAACTGTTTTTT
>few|TRBD1|TRBJ1-4|TRBV6-1
CASSGILLEVDRGWEKLFF
TGTGCCAGCAGTGGCATTTTATTGGAAGTGGACAGGGGGTGGGAAAAACTGTTTTTT
>.|TRBD1|TRBJ1-5|TRBV27
CASTLLGTGRSNQPQHF
TGTGCCAGCACCCTGTTGGGGACAGGGCGTAGCAATCAGCCCCAGCATTTT
>.|.|TRBJ2-5|TRBV5-1
CASSPGPTRQQETQYF
TGCGCCAGCAGCCCTGGCCCTACGAGACAGCAAGAGACCCAGTACTTC
>once|.|TRBJ1-2|TRBV12-3/TRBV12-4
CASSNPPEIGYTF
TGTGCCAGCAGCAACCCCCCGGAGATTGGCTACACCTTC
>once|.|TRBJ2-1|TRBV28
CATDSSWSSYNEQFF
TGTGCCACGGACAGTTCGTGGAGCTCCTACAATGAGCAGTTCTTC
>few|TRBD2|TRBJ2-3|TRBV27
CASSFLASGGTDTQYF
TGTGCCAGCAGTTTCCTGGCTAGCGGGGGGACAGATACGCAGTATTTT
>.|.|TRBJ1-3|TRBV6-1
CASSEGSGAGNTIYF
TGTGCCAGCAGTGAAGGGTCAGGGGCTGGAAACACCATATATTTT
>.|TRBD2|TRBJ2-1|TRBV28
CASSSGGSLGYNEQFF
TGTGCCAGCAGTTCCGGCGGGAGTTTGGGCTACAATGAGCAGTTCTTC
>.|.|TRBJ2-7|TRBV5-1
CASSTQPGAGAYEQYF
TGCGCCAGCAGCACTCAGCCAGGGGCGGGAGCGTACGAGCAGTACTTC
>.|.|TRBJ2-7|TRBV5-5
CASSEGPYEQYF
TGTGCCAGCAGCGAGGGTCCCTACGAGCAGTACTTC
>once|.|TRBJ2-1|TRBV18
CASSPLGANEQFF
TGTGCCAGCTCACCATTGGGGGCCAATGAGCAGTTCTTC
>.|TRBD2|TRBJ2-5|TRBV5-4
CASRSLAGEETQYF
TGTGCCAGCAGATCTTTAGCGGGGGAAGAGACCCAGTACTTC
>.|TRBD1|TRBJ1-1|TRBV9
CASSHGDRGILEAFF
TGTGCCAGCAGCCATGGGGACAGGGGGATATTAGAAGCTTTCTTT
>.|.|TRBJ1-5|TRBV6-5
CASSRQAMDQPQHF
TGTGCCAGCAGCCGCCAAGCAATGGATCAGCCCCAGCATTTT
>.|.|TRBJ2-3|TRBV2
CASSSGLRDADTQYF
TGTGCCAGCAGCTCCGGTCTGCGGGATGCAGATACGCAGTATTTT
>once|TRBD2|TRBJ2-7|TRBV2
CASSDPSGPLYEQYF
TGTGCCAGCAGTGATCCTAGCGGACCTCTCTACGAGCAGTACTTC
>.|TRBD1|TRBJ1-4|TRBV5-1
CASSSQGTATNEKLFF
TGCGCCAGCAGCTCACAGGGGACCGCAACTAATGAAAAACTGTTTTTT
>.|.|TRBJ2-3|TRBV5-1
CASSLESPGTDTQYF
TGCGCCAGCAGCTTGGAGTCCCCCGGGACAGATACGCAGTATTTT
>.|TRBD1|TRBJ1-2|TRBV2
CASSLEGASGYTF
TGTGCCAGCAGTTTGGAGGGGGCGAGCGGCTACACCTTC
>.|.|TRBJ1-1|TRBV7-2
CASSLQGSVNTEAFF
TGTGCCAGCAGCTTACAGGGGTCTGTGAACACTGAAGCTTTCTTT
>.|.|TRBJ2-2|TRBV9
CASSPTGTGELFF
TGTGCCAGCAGCCCCACCGGCACCGGGGAGCTGTTTTTT
>.|.|TRBJ2-7|TRBV12-3/TRBV12-4
CASRTESYEQYF
TGTGCCAGCAGGACAGAGTCCTACGAGCAGTACTTC
>.|.|TRBJ1-4|TRBV4-1
CASRGLGAPNEKLFF
TGCGCCAGCAGGGGTCTCGGAGCTCCTAATGAAAAACTGTTTTTT
>.|TRBD1|TRBJ1-4|TRBV6-5
CASSYSTGVGEKLFF
TGTGCCAGCAGTTACTCAACAGGGGTGGGGGAAAAACTGTTTTTT